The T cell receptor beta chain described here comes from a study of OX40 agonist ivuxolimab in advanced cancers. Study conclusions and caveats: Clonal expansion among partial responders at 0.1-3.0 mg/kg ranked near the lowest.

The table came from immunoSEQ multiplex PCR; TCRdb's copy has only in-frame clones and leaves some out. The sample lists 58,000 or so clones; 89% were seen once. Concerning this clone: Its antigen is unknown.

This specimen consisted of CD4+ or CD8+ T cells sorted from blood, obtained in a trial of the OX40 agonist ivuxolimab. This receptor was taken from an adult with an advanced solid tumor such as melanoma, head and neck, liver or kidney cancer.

CDR3 sequence (DNA): TGTGCCAGCAGCTCAGAAGGAGATACGCAGTATTTT. Translating gives CASSSEGDTQYF. This chain links TRBV7-9 with TRBJ2-3, with D hard to call. V lost 4 bases and J 5 bases, leaving 7 bases between the germline ends. The CDR3 is made up of 12 amino acids. Per germline, CDR1 SEHNR and CDR2 FQNEAQ (reference sequence).